The rows below give T cell receptor beta chains drawn from one sample of a study of T cells after posttransplantation cyclophosphamide. The table came from immunoSEQ multiplex PCR; TCRdb's copy has only in-frame clones and leaves some out. Here the sample spans some 10,000 clones, 70% to 90% being singletons. The material was PBMCs, obtained after allogeneic stem cell transplant with posttransplant cyclophosphamide. The receptors here all came from a female patient aged 50-65 years who received an allogeneic stem cell transplant from a related donor, was CMV-positive, and had no GVHD. Some of the T cells may derive from the graft donor. CDR3s include the opening cysteine and the closing phenylalanine or tryptophan. D genes are given only for firm matches. A row's size may be missing; if present it is once, few, many or a size class.

clone_size,d_call,cdr3_length,v_call,j_call,cdr3_nt,cdr3_aa
.,TRBD1,14,TRBV7-8,TRBJ2-1,TGTGCCAGCAGCTACCGGACAGGGATAAATGAGCAGTTCTTC,CASSYRTGINEQFF
.,.,14,TRBV7-2,TRBJ1-3,TGTGCCAGCAGCGCAGGGGTTGCTGGAAACACCATATATTTT,CASSAGVAGNTIYF
few,TRBD1,15,TRBV11-3,TRBJ2-1,TGTGCCAGCAGCCCCAGGGACAGGGGCCACAATGAGCAGTTCTTC,CASSPRDRGHNEQFF
once,.,13,TRBV19,TRBJ2-7,TGTGCCAGTAGTGGATGGACAGACTACGAGCAGTACTTC,CASSGWTDYEQYF
.,.,14,TRBV5-1,TRBJ2-3,TGCGCCAGCAGCTTTCAGGGTCGGGGGGATACGCAGTATTTT,CASSFQGRGDTQYF
.,.,15,TRBV5-8,TRBJ1-3,TGTGCCAGCAGTCCCCTCGGGGACTCTGGAAACACCATATATTTT,CASSPLGDSGNTIYF
.,.,13,TRBV11-3,TRBJ1-1,TGTGCCAGCAGCTTCAGTACGAACACTGAAGCTTTCTTT,CASSFSTNTEAFF
.,TRBD1,16,TRBV15,TRBJ1-2,TGTGCCACCAGCAGAGATCAACAGACAGGGTATGGTGGCTACACCTTC,CATSRDQQTGYGGYTF
.,.,15,TRBV5-1,TRBJ2-3,TGCGCCAGCCGATTCGGAGGGAATAATGCAGATACGCAGTATTTT,CASRFGGNNADTQYF
.,TRBD1,16,TRBV5-1,TRBJ2-5,TGCGCCAGCAGCTTGGGGTCGACAGGGCTGGGGGAGACCCAGTACTTC,CASSLGSTGLGETQYF
.,.,15,TRBV18,TRBJ1-6,TGTGCCAGCTCACCAGACAGCTTAGTTAATTCACCCCTCCACTTT,CASSPDSLVNSPLHF
.,.,15,TRBV19,TRBJ1-4,TGTGCCAGTAGTGCGACGGGGGACGGGTATGAAAAACTGTTTTTT,CASSATGDGYEKLFF
once,TRBD1,14,TRBV30,TRBJ1-5,TGTGCCTGGAGCCGGGACAGGGGGTATCAGCCCCAGCATTTT,CAWSRDRGYQPQHF
.,.,15,TRBV5-6,TRBJ1-1,TGTGCCAGCAGCTTATCATATACTCGGAACACTGAAGCTTTCTTT,CASSLSYTRNTEAFF
few,.,11,TRBV6-5,TRBJ1-1,TGTGCCAGCACTCTGGCCACTGAAGCTTTCTTT,CASTLATEAFF
.,.,18,TRBV18,TRBJ2-5,TGTGCCAGCTCACCAGACGTCTTACGGGGGGCCGTTAAATCGACCCAGTACTTC,CASSPDVLRGAVKSTQYF
.,.,14,TRBV19,TRBJ1-4,TGTGCCAGTACAAGACCCGACATCATTGGAAAACTGTTTTTT,CASTRPDIIGKLFF
.,TRBD1,16,TRBV2,TRBJ2-6,TGTGCCAGCAGTGAGGGGCGACAGGGGGGGGCCAACGTCCTGACTTTC,CASSEGRQGGANVLTF
few,TRBD2,15,TRBV19,TRBJ2-5,TGTGCCAGTAGTATTCTAGCGGGGGACCAAGAGACCCAGTACTTC,CASSILAGDQETQYF
.,TRBD2,17,TRBV30,TRBJ2-1,TGTGCCTGGAGTGGGAGCTCGACTAGCGGACCCAACAATGAGCAGTTCTTC,CAWSGSSTSGPNNEQFF
.,.,14,TRBV18,TRBJ2-2,TGTGCCAGCTCACCACGTTCGGACACCGGGGAGCTGTTTTTT,CASSPRSDTGELFF